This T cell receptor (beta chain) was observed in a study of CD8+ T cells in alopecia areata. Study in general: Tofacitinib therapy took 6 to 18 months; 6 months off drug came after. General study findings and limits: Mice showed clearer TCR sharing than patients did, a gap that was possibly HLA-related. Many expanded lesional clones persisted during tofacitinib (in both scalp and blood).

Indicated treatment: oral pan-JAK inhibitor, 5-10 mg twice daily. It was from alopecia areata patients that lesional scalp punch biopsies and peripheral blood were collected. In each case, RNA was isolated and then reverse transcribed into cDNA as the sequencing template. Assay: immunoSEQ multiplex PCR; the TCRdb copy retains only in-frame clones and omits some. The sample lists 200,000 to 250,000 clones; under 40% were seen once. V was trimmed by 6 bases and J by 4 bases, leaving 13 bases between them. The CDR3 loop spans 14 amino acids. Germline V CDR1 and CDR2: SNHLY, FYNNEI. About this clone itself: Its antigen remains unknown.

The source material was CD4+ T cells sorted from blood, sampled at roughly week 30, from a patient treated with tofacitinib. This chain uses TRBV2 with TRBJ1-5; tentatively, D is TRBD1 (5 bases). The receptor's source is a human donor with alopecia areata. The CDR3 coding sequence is TGTGCCAGCAGGGACAATTCTCGGAATCAGCCCCAGCATTTT. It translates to CASRDNSRNQPQHF.